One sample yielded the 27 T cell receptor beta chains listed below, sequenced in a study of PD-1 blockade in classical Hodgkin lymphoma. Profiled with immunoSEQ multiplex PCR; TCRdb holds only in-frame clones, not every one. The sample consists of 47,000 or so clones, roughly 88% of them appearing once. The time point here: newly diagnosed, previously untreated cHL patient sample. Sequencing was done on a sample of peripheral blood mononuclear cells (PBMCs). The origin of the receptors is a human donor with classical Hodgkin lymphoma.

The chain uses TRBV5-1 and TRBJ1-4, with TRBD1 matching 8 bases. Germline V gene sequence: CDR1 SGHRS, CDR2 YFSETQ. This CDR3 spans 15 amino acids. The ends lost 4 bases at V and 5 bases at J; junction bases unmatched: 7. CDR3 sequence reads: CASSLSGQANEKLFF. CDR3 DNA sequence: TGCGCCAGCAGCCTCTCGGGACAGGCGAATGAAAAACTGTTTTTT.

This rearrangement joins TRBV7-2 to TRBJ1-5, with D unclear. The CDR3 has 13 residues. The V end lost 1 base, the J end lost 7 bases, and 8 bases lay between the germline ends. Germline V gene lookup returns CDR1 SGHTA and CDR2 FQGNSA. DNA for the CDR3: TGTGCCAGCAGCTTAGGGAGTGAACAGCCCCAGCATTTT. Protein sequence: CASSLGSEQPQHF.

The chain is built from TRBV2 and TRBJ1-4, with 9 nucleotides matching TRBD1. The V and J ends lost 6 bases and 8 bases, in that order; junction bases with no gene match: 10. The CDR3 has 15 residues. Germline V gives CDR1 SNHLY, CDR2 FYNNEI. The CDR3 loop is CASRSNRGLGEKLFF. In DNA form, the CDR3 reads TGTGCCAGCAGATCTAACAGGGGGCTCGGGGAAAAACTGTTTTTT.

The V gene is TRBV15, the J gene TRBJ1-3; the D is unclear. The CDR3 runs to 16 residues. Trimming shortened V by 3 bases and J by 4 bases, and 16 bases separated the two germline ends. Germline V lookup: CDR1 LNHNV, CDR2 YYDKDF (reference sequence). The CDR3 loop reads CATSRGGIYPGNTIYF. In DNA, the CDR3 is TGTGCCACCAGCAGGGGCGGCATCTATCCCGGAAACACCATATATTTT.

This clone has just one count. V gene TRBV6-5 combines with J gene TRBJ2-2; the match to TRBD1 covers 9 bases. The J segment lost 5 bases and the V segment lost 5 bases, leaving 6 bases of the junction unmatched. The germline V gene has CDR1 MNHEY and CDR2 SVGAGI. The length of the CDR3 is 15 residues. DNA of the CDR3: TGTGCCAGCAGTCTGGGACAGGGTCGGACCGGGGAGCTGTTTTTT. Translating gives CASSLGQGRTGELFF.

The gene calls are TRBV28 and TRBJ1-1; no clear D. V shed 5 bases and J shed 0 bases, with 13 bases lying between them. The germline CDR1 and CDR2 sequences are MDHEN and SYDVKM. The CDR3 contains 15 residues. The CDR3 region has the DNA TGTGCCAGCAGTAGACCTTCGCCCCTGAACACTGAAGCTTTCTTT. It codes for CASSRPSPLNTEAFF.

The CDR3 coding sequence is TGTGCCAGCAGGGTAAGCGGGCTCACAGATACGCAGTATTTT. Amino acids: CASRVSGLTDTQYF. The chain links TRBV28 to TRBJ2-3, with D perhaps matching TRBD2 (6 bases). Germline V gene lookup returns CDR1 MDHEN and CDR2 SYDVKM. This CDR3 has 14 amino acids. Trimming took off 6 bases at V and 2 bases at J, with 12 bases between the two ends.

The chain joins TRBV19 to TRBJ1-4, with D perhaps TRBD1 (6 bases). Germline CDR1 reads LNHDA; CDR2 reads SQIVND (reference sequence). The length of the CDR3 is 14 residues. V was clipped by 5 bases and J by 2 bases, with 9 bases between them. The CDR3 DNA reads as TGTGCCAGTAGTCCGACAGGTACTAATGAAAAACTGTTTTTT. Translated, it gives CASSPTGTNEKLFF.

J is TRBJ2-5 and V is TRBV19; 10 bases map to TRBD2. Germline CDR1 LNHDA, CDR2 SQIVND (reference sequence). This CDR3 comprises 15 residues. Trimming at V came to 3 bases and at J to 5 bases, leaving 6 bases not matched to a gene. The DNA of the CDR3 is TGTGCCAGTAGTATCCGACTTAGCGGGGGGGAGACCCAGTACTTC. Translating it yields CASSIRLSGGETQYF. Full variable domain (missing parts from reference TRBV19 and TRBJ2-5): DGGITQSPKYLFRKEGQNVTLSCEQNLNHDAMYWYRQDPGQGLRLIYYSQIVNDFQKGDIAEGYSVSREKKESFPLTVTSAQKNPTAFYLCASSIRLSGGETQYFGPGTRLLVL.

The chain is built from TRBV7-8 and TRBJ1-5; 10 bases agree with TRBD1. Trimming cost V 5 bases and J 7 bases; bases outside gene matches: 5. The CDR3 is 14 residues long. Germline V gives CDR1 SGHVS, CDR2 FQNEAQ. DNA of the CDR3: TGTGCCAGCAGCATAGGACAGGGGGGACAGCCCCAGCATTTT. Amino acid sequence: CASSIGQGGQPQHF.

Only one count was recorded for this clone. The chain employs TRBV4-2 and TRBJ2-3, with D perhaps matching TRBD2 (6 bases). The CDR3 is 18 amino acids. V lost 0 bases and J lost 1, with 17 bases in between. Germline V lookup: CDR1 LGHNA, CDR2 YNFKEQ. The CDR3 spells CASSQDLQGASGTDTQYF. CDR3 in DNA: TGTGCCAGCAGCCAAGATCTTCAAGGGGCTAGCGGCACAGATACGCAGTATTTT.

In DNA, the CDR3 is TGTGCCAGCTATGGGGGCAACTATGGCTACACCTTC. This sequence encodes CASYGGNYGYTF. The chain joins TRBV2 to TRBJ1-2, with D perhaps matching TRBD1 (6 bases). CDR1 and CDR2 from the germline V gene are SNHLY and FYNNEI. The CDR3 consists of 12 residues. V was pared by 8 bases and J by 2 bases, with 9 bases between.

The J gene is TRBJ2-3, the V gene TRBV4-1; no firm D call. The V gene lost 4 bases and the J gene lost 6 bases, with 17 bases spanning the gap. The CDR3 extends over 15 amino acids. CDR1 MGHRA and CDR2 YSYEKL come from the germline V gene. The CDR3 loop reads CASSRGPDRPDTQYF. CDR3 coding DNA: TGCGCCAGCAGCCGTGGACCGGACCGACCTGATACGCAGTATTTT.

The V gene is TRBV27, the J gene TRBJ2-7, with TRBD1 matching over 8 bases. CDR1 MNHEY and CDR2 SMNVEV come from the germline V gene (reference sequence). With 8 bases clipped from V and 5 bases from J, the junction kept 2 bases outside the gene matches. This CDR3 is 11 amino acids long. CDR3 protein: CASGQGDEQYF. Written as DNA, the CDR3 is TGTGCCAGCGGACAGGGTGACGAGCAGTACTTC.

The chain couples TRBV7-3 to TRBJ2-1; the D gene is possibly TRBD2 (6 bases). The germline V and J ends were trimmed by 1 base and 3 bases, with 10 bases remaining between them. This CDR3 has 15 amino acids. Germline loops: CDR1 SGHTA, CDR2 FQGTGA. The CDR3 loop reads CASSLNRERYNEQFF. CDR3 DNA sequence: TGTGCCAGCAGCTTAAACCGGGAGCGCTACAATGAGCAGTTCTTC.

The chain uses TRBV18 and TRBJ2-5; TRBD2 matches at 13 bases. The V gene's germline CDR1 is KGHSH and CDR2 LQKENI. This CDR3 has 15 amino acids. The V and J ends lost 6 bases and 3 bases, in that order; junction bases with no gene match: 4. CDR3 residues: CASSRGLAGEETQYF. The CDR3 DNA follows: TGTGCCAGCTCCCGAGGACTAGCGGGAGAAGAGACCCAGTACTTC.

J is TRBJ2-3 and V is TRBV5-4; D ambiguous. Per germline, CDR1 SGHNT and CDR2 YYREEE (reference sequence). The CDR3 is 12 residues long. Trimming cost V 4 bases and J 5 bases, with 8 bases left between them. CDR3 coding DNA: TGTGCCAGCAGCCCCCCGGGAGATACGCAGTATTTT. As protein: CASSPPGDTQYF.

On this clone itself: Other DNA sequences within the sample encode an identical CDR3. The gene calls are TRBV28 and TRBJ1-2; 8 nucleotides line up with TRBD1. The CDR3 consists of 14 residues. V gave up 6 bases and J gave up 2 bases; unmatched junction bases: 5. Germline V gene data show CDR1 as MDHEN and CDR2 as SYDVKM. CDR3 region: CASSPGQGNYGYTF. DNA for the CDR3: TGTGCCAGCAGCCCCGGACAGGGAAACTATGGCTACACCTTC.

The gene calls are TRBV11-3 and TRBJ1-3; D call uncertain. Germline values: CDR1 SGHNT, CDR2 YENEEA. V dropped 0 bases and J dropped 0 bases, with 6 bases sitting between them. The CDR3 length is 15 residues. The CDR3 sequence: CASSLEATSGNTIYF. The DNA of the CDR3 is TGTGCCAGCAGCTTAGAGGCCACCTCTGGAAACACCATATATTTT.

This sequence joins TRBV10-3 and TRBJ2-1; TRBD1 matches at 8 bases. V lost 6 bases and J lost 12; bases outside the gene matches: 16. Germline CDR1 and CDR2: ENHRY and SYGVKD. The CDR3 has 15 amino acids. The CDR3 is CAIRGTGPYTMGQFF. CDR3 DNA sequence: TGTGCCATCAGGGGGACAGGTCCTTATACAATGGGGCAGTTCTTC.

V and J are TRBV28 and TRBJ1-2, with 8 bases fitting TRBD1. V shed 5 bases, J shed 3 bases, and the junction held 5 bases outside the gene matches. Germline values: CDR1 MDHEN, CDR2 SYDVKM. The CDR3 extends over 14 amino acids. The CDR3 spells CASSLQGGDYGYTF. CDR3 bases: TGTGCCAGCAGTCTACAGGGGGGGGACTATGGCTACACCTTC.

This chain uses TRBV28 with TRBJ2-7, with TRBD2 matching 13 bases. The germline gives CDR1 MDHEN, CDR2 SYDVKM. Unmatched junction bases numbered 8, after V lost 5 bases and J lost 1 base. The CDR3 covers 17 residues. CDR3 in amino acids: CASSGGLAGEMSYEQYF. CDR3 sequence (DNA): TGTGCCAGCAGTGGCGGACTAGCGGGAGAGATGTCCTACGAGCAGTACTTC. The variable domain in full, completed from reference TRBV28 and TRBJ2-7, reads DVKVTQSSRYLVKRTGEKVFLECVQDMDHENMFWYRQDPGLGLRLIYFSYDVKMKEKGDIPEGYSVSREKKERFSLILESASTNQTSMYLCASSGGLAGEMSYEQYFGPGTRLTVT.

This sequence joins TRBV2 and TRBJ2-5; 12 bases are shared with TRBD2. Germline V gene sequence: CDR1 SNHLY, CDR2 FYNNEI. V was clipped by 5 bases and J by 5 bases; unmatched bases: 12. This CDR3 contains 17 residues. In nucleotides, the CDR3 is TGTGCCAGCAGTAGTTTGTCTAGCGGGAGGGCCGGGGAGACCCAGTACTTC. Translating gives CASSSLSSGRAGETQYF.

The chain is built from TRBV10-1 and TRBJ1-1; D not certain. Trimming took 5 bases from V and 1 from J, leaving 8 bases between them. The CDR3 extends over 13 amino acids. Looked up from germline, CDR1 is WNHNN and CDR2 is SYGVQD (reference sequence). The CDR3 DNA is TGCGCCAGCAGTCAAGACACGAACACTGAAGCTTTCTTT. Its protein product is CASSQDTNTEAFF.

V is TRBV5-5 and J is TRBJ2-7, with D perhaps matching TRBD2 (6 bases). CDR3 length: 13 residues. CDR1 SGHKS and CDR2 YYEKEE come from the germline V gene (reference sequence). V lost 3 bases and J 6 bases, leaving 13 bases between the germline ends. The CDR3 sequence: CASSSPPGLEQYV. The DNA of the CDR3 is TGTGCCAGCAGCTCTCCTCCGGGACTCGAGCAGTACGTC.

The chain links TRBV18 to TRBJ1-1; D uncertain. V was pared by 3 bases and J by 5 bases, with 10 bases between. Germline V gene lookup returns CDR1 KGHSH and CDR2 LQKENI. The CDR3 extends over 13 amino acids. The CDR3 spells CASSPGSSTEAFF. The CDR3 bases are TGTGCCAGCTCACCTGGGTCGTCGACTGAAGCTTTCTTT.

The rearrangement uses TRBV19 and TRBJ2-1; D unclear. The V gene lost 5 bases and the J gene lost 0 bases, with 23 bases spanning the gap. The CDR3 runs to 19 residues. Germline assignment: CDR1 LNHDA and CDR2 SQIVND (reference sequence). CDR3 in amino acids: CASSVRSWTASSSYNEQFF. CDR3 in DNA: TGTGCCAGTAGTGTCCGCTCATGGACCGCATCGAGCTCCTACAATGAGCAGTTCTTC.